This TCR beta chain derives from a study of OX40 agonist ivuxolimab in advanced cancers. About the research overall: The group had a mean age of around 60 years, ranged from about 20 to 85, and was 82.7% male. Findings and caveats of the study: Which antigen the expanded peripheral T cells recognized is unknown.

CDR1 is SNHLY, CDR2 FYNNEI, per germline. This CDR3 is built from 13 residues. V lost 4 bases and J 4 bases, leaving 10 bases between the germline ends. Sequencing used immunoSEQ multiplex PCR; TCRdb keeps in-frame clones, though not all of them. This repertoire shows roughly 66,000 clones, roughly 87% found once; its top ten account for 1.3%. Worth noting for this clone: What it recognizes is unknown.

The chain employs TRBV2 and TRBJ1-1; D not resolved. Sequencing used CD4+ or CD8+ T cells sorted from blood, obtained in a trial of the OX40 agonist ivuxolimab. This receptor was identified in an adult with an advanced solid tumor such as melanoma, head and neck, liver or kidney cancer. In DNA form, the CDR3 reads TGTGCCAGCAGTGGTCGGGGTGTCACTGAAGCTTTCTTT. It specifies CASSGRGVTEAFF.